This T cell receptor beta chain was sequenced during a study of blood T cell repertoires in COVID-19. Study details: The study drew acute and convalescent COVID-19 samples from the United States, Italy and Spain. From T cells, B-cell-depleted T cells, or PBMCs came the material, which was cDNA or gDNA.

Per the original methods: Amplification of reference gene primers was used by the study to estimate nucleated cell counts. Produced via immunoSEQ multiplex PCR; TCRdb's table is partial and in-frame only. The DNA was the basis for D and trimming; V, J and clone size are from that table. The data contain roughly 250,000 clones, approximately 86% of them singletons. CDR1 and CDR2 (germline): MGHRA, YSYEKL. The CDR3 extends over 15 amino acids. The V segment lost 0 bases and the J segment 0 bases; nucleotides outside the gene matches: 2. The V call is TRBV4-1, the J call TRBJ2-7; 7 nucleotides match TRBD2. The sample taken for sequencing was peripheral blood. This TCR came from a man aged 55-75 years who had recovered from COVID-19. CDR3 sequence: CASSQELAGSYEQYF. DNA of the CDR3: TGCGCCAGCAGCCAAGAATTAGCGGGCTCCTACGAGCAGTACTTC.